This TCR beta chain appears in the sequencing data of a study of regulatory T cells in long-lasting Graves disease. Study details: Graves' disease counted as persistent after over 5 years of antithyroid drugs with positive TSH receptor antibodies. Study conclusions and caveats: Persistent patients had more shared public clonotypes (fewer than 3,000) than new patients (about 870).

Indicated time point: persistent/refractory GD, antithyroid drugs over 5 years with positive TRAb. Isolated PBMC RNA provided the starting material for the TCR library. The authors built TCR beta libraries using iRepertoire HTBI primers and Arm-PCR of CDR3 regions. TCRdb reprocessed the multiplex PCR reads with MiXCR, giving one entry per CDR3 protein. The sample has about 660,000 distinct CDR3 sequences, around 32% seen once. Germline-derived CDR1 and CDR2 are MDHEN and SYDVKM. V lost 3 bases to trimming and J lost 4 bases; unmatched junction nucleotides: 6. The CDR3 totals 16 residues. This clonotype was observed many times. Antigen: not known.

This chain connects TRBV28 to TRBJ1-5; the match to TRBD1 covers 10 bases. Material: peripheral blood mononuclear cells (PBMCs), obtained when the disease was refractory, from a patient treated with antithyroid drugs. The clonotype originates from a female donor with Graves disease. CDR3 region: CASSFLGTGENQPQHF. CDR3 nucleotide sequence: TGTGCCAGCAGTTTCCTCGGGACAGGGGAGAATCAGCCCCAGCATTTT.